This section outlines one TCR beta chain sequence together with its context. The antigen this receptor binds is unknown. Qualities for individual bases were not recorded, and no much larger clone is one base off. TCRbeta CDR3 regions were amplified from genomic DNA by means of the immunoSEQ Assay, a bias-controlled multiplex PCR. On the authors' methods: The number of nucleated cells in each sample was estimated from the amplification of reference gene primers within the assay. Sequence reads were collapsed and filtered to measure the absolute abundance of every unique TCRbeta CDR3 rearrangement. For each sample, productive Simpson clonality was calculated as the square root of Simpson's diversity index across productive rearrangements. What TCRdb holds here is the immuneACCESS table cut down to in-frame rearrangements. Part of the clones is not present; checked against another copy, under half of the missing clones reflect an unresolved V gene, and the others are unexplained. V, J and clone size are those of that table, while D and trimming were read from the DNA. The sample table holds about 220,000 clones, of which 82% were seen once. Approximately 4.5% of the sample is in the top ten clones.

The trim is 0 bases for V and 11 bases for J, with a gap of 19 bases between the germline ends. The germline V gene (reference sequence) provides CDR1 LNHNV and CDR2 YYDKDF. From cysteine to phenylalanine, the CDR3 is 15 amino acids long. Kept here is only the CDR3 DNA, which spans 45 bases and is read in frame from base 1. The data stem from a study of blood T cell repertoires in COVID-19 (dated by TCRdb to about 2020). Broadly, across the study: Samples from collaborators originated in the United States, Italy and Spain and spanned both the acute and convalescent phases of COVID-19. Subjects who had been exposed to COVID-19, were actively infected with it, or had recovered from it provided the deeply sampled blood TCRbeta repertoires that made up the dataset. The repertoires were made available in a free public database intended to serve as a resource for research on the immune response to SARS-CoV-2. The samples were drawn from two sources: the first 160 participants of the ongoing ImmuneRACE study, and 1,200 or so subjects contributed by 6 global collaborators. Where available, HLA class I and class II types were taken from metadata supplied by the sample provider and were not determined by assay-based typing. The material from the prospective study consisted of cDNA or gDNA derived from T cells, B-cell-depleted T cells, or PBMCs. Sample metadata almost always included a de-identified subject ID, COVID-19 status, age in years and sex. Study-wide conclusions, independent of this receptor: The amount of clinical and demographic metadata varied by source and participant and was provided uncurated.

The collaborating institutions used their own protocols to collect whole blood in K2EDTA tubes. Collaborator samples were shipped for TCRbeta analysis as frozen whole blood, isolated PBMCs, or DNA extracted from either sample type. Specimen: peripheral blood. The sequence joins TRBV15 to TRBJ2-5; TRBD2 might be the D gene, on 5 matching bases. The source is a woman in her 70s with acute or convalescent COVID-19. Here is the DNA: TGTGCCACCAGCAGAGATAGGCTAGCTGGAACATGGCAGTACTTC. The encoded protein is CATSRDRLAGTWQYF.